One sample yielded the 25 T cell receptor beta chains listed below, sequenced in a study of blood T cell repertoires in COVID-19. Assay: immunoSEQ multiplex PCR; the TCRdb copy retains only in-frame clones and omits some. The sample contains approximately 200,000 clones, 80% to 85% of which appear only once. The sequenced material came from peripheral blood. Every receptor here comes from a woman aged 55-70 years with acute or convalescent COVID-19.

V is TRBV19 and J is TRBJ2-7; 10 nucleotides align to TRBD1. The CDR3 is 16 amino acids. V lost 4 bases and J lost 2; bases outside the gene matches: 8. Germline values: CDR1 LNHDA, CDR2 SQIVND (reference sequence). CDR3 sequence (DNA): TGTGCCAGTAGTAGGGGACAGGGGACAACCACCTACGAGCAGTACTTC. Translated, it gives CASSRGQGTTTYEQYF.

The CDR3 here is CASVSGGTAETQYF. The CDR3 nucleotides are TGTGCCAGCGTTAGCGGGGGGACGGCAGAGACCCAGTACTTC. The chain links TRBV28 to TRBJ2-5, with 10 bases aligning to TRBD2. With V trimmed by 8 bases and J by 4 bases, 7 bases remained unmatched. CDR1 is MDHEN, CDR2 SYDVKM, per germline. The CDR3 has 14 amino acids.

The CDR3 loop is CASSFRPDRGRDQPQHF. CDR3 sequence (DNA): TGTGCCAGCAGCTTCCGCCCAGACAGGGGGCGAGATCAGCCCCAGCATTTT. This sequence joins TRBV7-2 and TRBJ1-5; TRBD1 agrees at 10 bases. The junction had 10 bases not matched to a gene; V was cut back by 3 bases and J by 5 bases. CDR1 and CDR2 from the germline V gene are SGHTA and FQGNSA. The CDR3 is made up of 17 amino acids.

J is TRBJ2-7 and V is TRBV18; 7 bases are shared with TRBD1. With V trimmed by 3 bases and J by 4 bases, 3 bases remained unmatched. Germline-derived CDR1 and CDR2 are KGHSH and LQKENI. The CDR3 consists of 13 residues. This CDR3 is CASSPTGAYEQYF. CDR3 DNA: TGTGCCAGCTCACCCACAGGGGCATACGAGCAGTACTTC.

V and J are TRBV19 and TRBJ1-6; 7 bases map to TRBD1. The junction had 7 bases not matched to a gene; V was cut back by 9 bases and J by 8 bases. The CDR3 covers 13 residues. Germline assignment: CDR1 LNHDA and CDR2 SQIVND (reference sequence). Here the CDR3 reads CASQGQTYSPLHF. The CDR3 DNA sequence: TGTGCCAGCCAGGGACAGACTTATTCACCCCTCCACTTT.

This clone was seen once. The chain carries TRBV7-6 and TRBJ1-4; D unresolved. This CDR3 region has 14 residues. Looked up from germline, CDR1 is SGHVS and CDR2 is FNYEAQ. V lost 4 bases and J 3 bases, leaving 9 bases between the germline ends. Written as DNA, the CDR3 is TGTGCCAGCAGCTCGGGGATCTCTAATGAAAAACTGTTTTTT. Its translation: CASSSGISNEKLFF.

J is TRBJ1-6 and V is TRBV5-6, with 9 nucleotides matching TRBD1. Germline V gives CDR1 SGHDT, CDR2 YYEEEE. The V gene end was trimmed by 0 bases and the J gene end by 7 bases; junction bases not matched to a gene: 2. The CDR3 consists of 15 residues. The CDR3: CASSLAGQGNSPLHF. The CDR3, as DNA: TGTGCCAGCAGCTTGGCGGGACAGGGAAATTCACCCCTCCACTTT.

A few counts support this clone. V gene TRBV3-1 (or the pseudogene TRBV3-2) combines with J gene TRBJ1-2; TRBD1 aligns across 7 bases. This CDR3 comprises 12 residues. Losses at the gene ends were 1 base for V and 10 bases for J; bases not matched to a gene: 3. Germline V gives CDR1 LGHDT, CDR2 YNNKEL (reference sequence). CDR3 region: CASSQAQGDYTF. Written as DNA, the CDR3 is TGTGCCAGCAGCCAAGCCCAGGGGGACTACACCTTC.

The chain combines TRBV13 with TRBJ1-1; D possibly corresponds to TRBD1 (5 bases). Germline loops: CDR1 PRHDT, CDR2 FYEKMQ (reference sequence). This CDR3 spans 16 amino acids. The V gene lost 6 bases and the J gene lost 1 base, with 18 bases spanning the gap. The CDR3 bases are TGTGCCAGCAGTTATTCAATCTCCAGGGAGAACACTGAAGCTTTCTTT. Translation: CASSYSISRENTEAFF.

The gene calls are TRBV28 and TRBJ1-3; 8 bases align to TRBD1. CDR3 length: 14 residues. V lost 6 bases, J lost 5 bases, and 6 bases stayed unmatched. CDR1 and CDR2 from the germline V gene are MDHEN and SYDVKM. The CDR3 DNA sequence: TGTGCCAGCAGCACGACAGGGGTGCGAAACACCATATATTTT. Translated, it gives CASSTTGVRNTIYF.

J is TRBJ1-2 and V is TRBV3-1 (or the pseudogene TRBV3-2); 8 bases agree with TRBD1. The CDR3 totals 14 residues. CDR1 and CDR2 (germline): LGHDT, YNNKEL (reference sequence). The J segment lost 4 bases and the V segment lost 2 bases, leaving 3 bases of the junction unmatched. CDR3 in amino acids: CASSQRTGSYGYTF. CDR3 DNA: TGTGCCAGCAGCCAACGGACAGGGTCCTATGGCTACACCTTC.

The rearrangement links TRBV6-1 to TRBJ2-1, with 7 bases lining up with TRBD2. Germline values: CDR1 MNHNS, CDR2 SASEGT. V lost 3 bases to trimming and J lost 6 bases; unmatched junction nucleotides: 5. CDR3 length: 14 amino acids. CDR3 amino acids: CASSDLGTTNEQFF. In DNA form, the CDR3 reads TGTGCCAGCAGTGATTTAGGGACTACCAATGAGCAGTTCTTC.

This clone has just one count. The rearrangement joins TRBV6-5 to TRBJ2-1; 7 nucleotides line up with TRBD1. Germline trimming cut 0 bases from V and 15 bases from J; bases unmatched to any gene: 11. The CDR3 has 14 amino acids. Germline CDR1 reads MNHEY; CDR2 reads SVGAGI. CDR3 nucleotides: TGTGCCAGCAGTTACTCGCGAACAGGGGCCTCCGCGTTCTTC. Protein product: CASSYSRTGASAFF.

V usage is TRBV6-2 or TRBV6-3 and J usage is TRBJ2-5; a possible D gene is TRBD2 (7 bases). Per germline, CDR1 MNHEY and CDR2 SVGEGT. Trimming shortened V by 5 bases and J by 4 bases, and 17 bases separated the two germline ends. The CDR3 runs to 15 residues. For the CDR3, the DNA is TGTGCCAGCAGTGGGGGGGCAGCCAGAGGAGAGACCCAGTACTTC. Protein product: CASSGGAARGETQYF.

This rearrangement joins TRBV19 to TRBJ1-5, with D possibly matching TRBD1 (5 bases). This CDR3 comprises 14 residues. Deletions cut 6 bases from V and 9 bases from J, with 18 bases between. Per the germline V gene, CDR1 is LNHDA and CDR2 is SQIVND (reference sequence). The CDR3 sequence is CASRSGEGTLPQHF. In DNA, the CDR3 is TGTGCCAGTAGGTCCGGGGAGGGGACGTTGCCCCAGCATTTT.

This sequence joins TRBV28 and TRBJ1-1; D gene uncertain. The germline V and J ends were trimmed by 2 bases and 4 bases, with 8 bases remaining between them. In germline, CDR1 is MDHEN, CDR2 SYDVKM. The CDR3 runs 13 residues. The DNA for the CDR3 is TGTGCCAGCAGTTTAGCGGGGAGCACTGAAGCTTTCTTT. This translates into CASSLAGSTEAFF.

The chain is built from TRBV12-3 or TRBV12-4 and TRBJ1-2; 7 bases align to TRBD1. The CDR3 has 13 residues. V lost 6 bases and J lost 5; bases outside the gene matches: 6. The CDR3: CASSIGTVYGYTF. DNA of the CDR3: TGTGCCAGCAGCATAGGGACAGTTTATGGCTACACCTTC.

V gene TRBV29-1 combines with J gene TRBJ1-1; D unclear. The ends were cut back, 5 bases at V and 0 bases at J, with 10 bases in the middle. Germline values: CDR1 SQVTM, CDR2 ANQGSEA. This CDR3 region has 13 residues. CDR3 nucleotide sequence: TGCAGCGTTAGTGGGGAGATGAACACTGAAGCTTTCTTT. The encoded protein is CSVSGEMNTEAFF.

The J gene is TRBJ1-2, the V gene TRBV7-9; D remains ambiguous. The CDR3 spans 15 residues. With 5 bases removed from V and 4 bases from J, the gap between germline ends came to 17 bases. CDR1 and CDR2 from the germline V gene are SEHNR and FQNEAQ (reference sequence). The CDR3 protein is CASSRSPKTVYGYTF. The CDR3 region has the DNA TGTGCCAGCAGCCGTAGTCCCAAAACAGTCTATGGCTACACCTTC.

This clone was recorded only once. The genes are TRBV28 and TRBJ1-5, with D tentatively TRBD1 (6 bases). The CDR3 is 15 residues long. Trimming cost V 8 bases and J 5 bases, with 19 bases left between them. Germline values: CDR1 MDHEN, CDR2 SYDVKM. CDR3 sequence reads: CASSSGSGVDQPQHF. The DNA of the CDR3 is TGTGCCAGCTCTAGCGGGTCAGGGGTGGATCAGCCCCAGCATTTT. Complete variable domain (other parts from reference TRBV28 and TRBJ1-5): DVKVTQSSRYLVKRTGEKVFLECVQDMDHENMFWYRQDPGLGLRLIYFSYDVKMKEKGDIPEGYSVSREKKERFSLILESASTNQTSMYLCASSSGSGVDQPQHFGDGTRLSIL.

This clone occurred once. The J gene is TRBJ2-4, the V gene TRBV15, with a tentative D call TRBD1 (5 bases). CDR1 and CDR2 (germline): LNHNV, YYDKDF (reference sequence). Trimming took off 2 bases at V and 2 bases at J, with 7 bases between the two ends. The CDR3 is made up of 14 amino acids. This chain's CDR3 is CATSRQGTKNIQYF. Here the CDR3 DNA reads TGTGCCACCAGCAGACAGGGTACCAAAAACATTCAGTACTTC.

In DNA form, the CDR3 reads TGTGCCGGCGGGACAGGGGGTTCCTACGAGCAGTACTTC. Protein sequence: CAGGTGGSYEQYF. This chain uses TRBV11-2 with TRBJ2-7; 11 nucleotides line up with TRBD1. The CDR3 covers 13 residues. Looked up from germline, CDR1 is SGHAT and CDR2 is FQNNGV. The V segment lost 11 bases and the J segment 1 base; nucleotides outside the gene matches: 4.

V is TRBV29-1 and J is TRBJ1-1; tentatively, D is TRBD1 (5 bases). The CDR3 runs 13 residues. Germline CDR1 reads SQVTM; CDR2 reads ANQGSEA. V was cut by 3 bases and J by 3 bases, with 11 bases left in between. DNA of the CDR3: TGCAGCGTTGATGGATGGGGGGACACTGAAGCTTTCTTT. This sequence encodes CSVDGWGDTEAFF.

This rearrangement joins TRBV6-1 to TRBJ1-2, with D tentatively TRBD1 (5 bases). The CDR3 has 14 amino acids. Between the trimmed V and J ends, which lost 3 bases and 7 bases, there was a span of 15 bases. Germline CDR1 reads MNHNS; CDR2 reads SASEGT. Here the CDR3 reads CASSEGSGTGGYTF. The DNA for the CDR3 is TGTGCCAGCAGTGAGGGATCAGGGACTGGTGGCTACACCTTC.

This clone was counted once. The V gene is TRBV5-1, the J gene TRBJ2-2; TRBD1 agrees at 7 bases. The CDR3 has 15 amino acids. Germline values: CDR1 SGHRS, CDR2 YFSETQ. J gave up 5 bases and V 1 base, and 5 bases lay outside the gene matches. In nucleotides, the CDR3 is TGCGCCAGCAGCTTGTGGCAGGGGGAAACCGGGGAGCTGTTTTTT. It codes for CASSLWQGETGELFF.